A selection of T cell receptor beta chains follows, all from one sample in a study of T cells in Graves' hyperthyroidism and ophthalmopathy. One entry per CDR3 protein results from TCRdb running MiXCR on the multiplex PCR reads. Of some 370,000 distinct CDR3 sequences listed, approximately 18% are singletons. The sequencing sample was made of blood. Receptors originate from a woman in her twenties or thirties with Graves' hyperthyroidism that later progressed to Graves' ophthalmopathy. The CDR3 runs from the conserved cysteine through the conserved F or W. A D gene is named only where the DNA matches it firmly. Only part of the rows carry a size: once, few, many, or a class if the clone is expanded.

j_call: TRBJ2-7
v_call: TRBV2
d_call: NA
clone_size: NA
cdr3_aa: CASSEVGDAYEQYF
cdr3_nt: TGTGCCAGCAGTGAGGTAGGGGACGCCTACGAGCAGTACTTC

j_call: TRBJ2-1
v_call: TRBV27
d_call: NA
clone_size: many
cdr3_aa: CASSSQDTLFGEQFF
cdr3_nt: TGTGCCAGCAGTTCTCAGGACACCCTCTTTGGGGAGCAGTTCTTC

j_call: TRBJ2-1
v_call: TRBV14
d_call: NA
clone_size: many
cdr3_aa: CASSQAFRVLEFF
cdr3_nt: TGTGCCAGCAGCCAAGCTTTCCGGGTTTTGGAGTTCTTC

j_call: TRBJ1-1
v_call: TRBV7-9
d_call: NA
clone_size: many
cdr3_aa: CASSLGVTEAFF
cdr3_nt: TGTGCCAGCAGCTTGGGGGTCACTGAAGCTTTCTTT

j_call: TRBJ1-1
v_call: TRBV6-5
d_call: NA
clone_size: many
cdr3_aa: CASSYVGGSGAFF
cdr3_nt: TGTGCCAGCAGTTACGTCGGGGGATCGGGAGCTTTCTTT

j_call: TRBJ1-1
v_call: TRBV11-1
d_call: NA
clone_size: NA
cdr3_aa: CASSLRAVPEAFF
cdr3_nt: TGTGCCAGCAGCTTGAGGGCAGTCCCTGAAGCTTTCTTT

j_call: TRBJ2-2
v_call: TRBV5-5
d_call: NA
clone_size: many
cdr3_aa: CASSLPPDTYTGELFF
cdr3_nt: TGTGCCAGCAGCCTGCCCCCAGACACGTACACCGGGGAGCTGTTTTTT

j_call: TRBJ2-3
v_call: TRBV29-1
d_call: TRBD2
clone_size: NA
cdr3_aa: CSVAGGADTQYF
cdr3_nt: TGCAGCGTTGCGGGAGGAGCAGATACGCAGTATTTT

j_call: TRBJ1-2
v_call: TRBV12-3/TRBV12-4
d_call: NA
clone_size: many
cdr3_aa: CASSFGGLNYGYTF
cdr3_nt: TGTGCCAGCAGTTTCGGGGGTCTGAACTATGGCTACACCTTC

j_call: TRBJ2-6
v_call: TRBV6-2/TRBV6-3
d_call: NA
clone_size: few
cdr3_aa: CASSYARGAAAGANVLTF
cdr3_nt: TGTGCCAGCAGTTACGCACGGGGGGCGGCGGCTGGGGCCAACGTCCTGACTTTC

j_call: TRBJ2-5
v_call: TRBV20-1
d_call: TRBD2
clone_size: few
cdr3_aa: CSASEAGKETQYF
cdr3_nt: TGCAGTGCTAGTGAAGCGGGAAAAGAGACCCAGTACTTC

j_call: TRBJ2-4
v_call: TRBV5-1
d_call: NA
clone_size: NA
cdr3_aa: CASSLGRQWEVNIQYF
cdr3_nt: TGCGCCAGCAGCTTGGGGCGGCAATGGGAGGTAAACATTCAGTACTTC

j_call: TRBJ1-5
v_call: TRBV4-2
d_call: TRBD1
clone_size: few
cdr3_aa: CASSQDLGQGHLWPQHF
cdr3_nt: TGTGCCAGCAGCCAAGATTTGGGACAGGGGCACCTCTGGCCCCAGCATTTT

j_call: TRBJ2-2
v_call: TRBV6-2/TRBV6-3
d_call: NA
clone_size: NA
cdr3_aa: CASKGRTANIGELFF
cdr3_nt: TGTGCCAGCAAAGGCAGGACCGCGAACATCGGGGAGCTGTTTTTT

j_call: TRBJ2-5
v_call: TRBV20-1
d_call: NA
clone_size: few
cdr3_aa: CSVGSVGETQYF
cdr3_nt: TGCAGTGTGGGGAGCGTCGGGGAGACCCAGTACTTC

j_call: TRBJ1-1
v_call: TRBV5-6
d_call: NA
clone_size: NA
cdr3_aa: CASSFYICSAQDSPNTEAFF
cdr3_nt: NA

j_call: TRBJ2-1
v_call: TRBV4-2
d_call: NA
clone_size: NA
cdr3_aa: CASSGRDNEQFF
cdr3_nt: TGTGCCAGCAGCGGTAGGGACAATGAGCAGTTCTTC

j_call: TRBJ1-2
v_call: TRBV5-1
d_call: TRBD1
clone_size: many
cdr3_aa: CASSLGDSFTYGYTF
cdr3_nt: TGCGCCAGCAGCTTGGGGGACAGCTTTACCTATGGCTACACCTTC

j_call: TRBJ2-7
v_call: TRBV2
d_call: TRBD1
clone_size: many
cdr3_aa: CASSGRTGLNLSYF
cdr3_nt: TGTGCCAGCAGTGGGAGGACAGGGTTAAATTTATCTTACTTC

j_call: TRBJ1-3
v_call: TRBV5-8
d_call: NA
clone_size: many
cdr3_aa: CASSPDGISGNTIYF
cdr3_nt: TGTGCCAGCAGCCCAGACGGTATCTCTGGAAACACCATATATTTT

j_call: TRBJ2-3
v_call: TRBV28
d_call: NA
clone_size: many
cdr3_aa: CASSQGDSAGDTQYF
cdr3_nt: TGTGCCAGCAGCCAGGGGGACTCAGCTGGAGATACGCAGTATTTT

j_call: TRBJ1-4
v_call: TRBV6-2/TRBV6-3
d_call: NA
clone_size: NA
cdr3_aa: CASSWALERVSEKLFF
cdr3_nt: TGTGCCAGCAGTTGGGCTCTGGAGCGGGTTAGTGAAAAACTGTTTTTT

j_call: TRBJ2-1
v_call: TRBV3-1
d_call: TRBD2
clone_size: many
cdr3_aa: CASSRVLAGDNEQFF
cdr3_nt: TGTGCCAGCAGCCGGGTCTTGGCGGGAGACAATGAGCAGTTCTTC